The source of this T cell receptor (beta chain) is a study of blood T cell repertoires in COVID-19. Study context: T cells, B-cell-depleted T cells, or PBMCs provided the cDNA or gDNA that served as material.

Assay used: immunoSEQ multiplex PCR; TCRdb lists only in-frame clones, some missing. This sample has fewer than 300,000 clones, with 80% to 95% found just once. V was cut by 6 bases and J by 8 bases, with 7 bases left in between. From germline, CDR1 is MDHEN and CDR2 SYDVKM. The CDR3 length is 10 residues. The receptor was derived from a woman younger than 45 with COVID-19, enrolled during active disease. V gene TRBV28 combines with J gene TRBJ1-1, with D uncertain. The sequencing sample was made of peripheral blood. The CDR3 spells CASREVEAFF. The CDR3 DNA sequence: TGTGCCAGCAGAGAGGTCGAAGCTTTCTTT. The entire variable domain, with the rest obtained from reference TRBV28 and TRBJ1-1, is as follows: DVKVTQSSRYLVKRTGEKVFLECVQDMDHENMFWYRQDPGLGLRLIYFSYDVKMKEKGDIPEGYSVSREKKERFSLILESASTNQTSMYLCASREVEAFFGQGTRLTVV.